This passage covers 27 T cell receptor beta chains from one sample sequenced in a study of blood T cell repertoires in COVID-19. Profiled with immunoSEQ multiplex PCR; TCRdb holds only in-frame clones, not every one. The sample includes over 70,000 clones, more than 65% of them seen just once. The source material was peripheral blood. Source of these receptors: a man in his 70s with COVID-19, enrolled during active disease.

V gene TRBV28 combines with J gene TRBJ2-5; TRBD2 is a possible D gene (6 bases). This CDR3 is 15 amino acids long. V lost 5 bases and J lost 4, with 17 bases in between. The germline V gene has CDR1 MDHEN and CDR2 SYDVKM. The CDR3 sequence is CASSEPAGRSETQYF. CDR3 coding DNA: TGTGCCAGCAGTGAACCGGCGGGGCGCTCAGAGACCCAGTACTTC.

V is TRBV19 and J is TRBJ1-2, with D unresolved. The V gene lost 7 bases and the J gene lost 10 bases, with 10 bases spanning the gap. The length of the CDR3 is 10 residues. Germline CDR1 LNHDA, CDR2 SQIVND (reference sequence). The CDR3 bases are TGTGCCAGTACCCATACAGTCTACACCTTC. Encoded protein: CASTHTVYTF.

This clone appeared once. The V gene is TRBV6-5, the J gene TRBJ2-6; weak D call: TRBD1 (5 bases). Germline CDR1 is MNHEY and CDR2 is SVGAGI. CDR3 size: 15 residues. Trimming pared 3 bases from V and 2 bases from J, leaving 8 bases between. The CDR3 DNA follows: TGTGCCAGCAGTTATGGACAACCTGGGGCCAACGTCCTGACTTTC. Its protein is CASSYGQPGANVLTF.

The gene calls are TRBV5-4 and TRBJ1-1; TRBD1 agrees at 12 bases. This CDR3 is 16 amino acids long. The V segment lost 0 bases and the J segment 1 base; nucleotides outside the gene matches: 1. Per the germline V gene, CDR1 is SGHNT and CDR2 is YYREEE (reference sequence). CDR3 residues: CASSLAGQGANTEAFF. The CDR3, as DNA: TGTGCCAGCAGCTTGGCGGGACAGGGGGCGAACACTGAAGCTTTCTTT. Full variable domain (outside the CDR3, taken from reference TRBV5-4 and TRBJ1-1): ETGVTQSPTHLIKTRGQQVTLRCSSQSGHNTVSWYQQALGQGPQFIFQYYREEENGRGNFPPRFSGLQFPNYSSELNVNALELDDSALYLCASSLAGQGANTEAFFGQGTRLTVV.

CDR3 bases: TGTGCCAGTAGTATGCGGGGGCCTCCTCCAGGGGAGCAGTACTTC. Encoded protein: CASSMRGPPPGEQYF. The chain employs TRBV19 and TRBJ2-7, with a possible D match to TRBD2 (7 bases). The germline gives CDR1 LNHDA, CDR2 SQIVND (reference sequence). This CDR3 has 15 residues. V gave up 3 bases and J gave up 7 bases, with 19 bases separating them.

In its sample, this clone was seen many times. The J gene is TRBJ1-2, the V gene TRBV27, with D perhaps matching TRBD1 (6 bases). CDR1 and CDR2 (germline): MNHEY, SMNVEV (reference sequence). This CDR3 has 14 amino acids. V shed 6 bases and J shed 4 bases, with 15 bases lying between them. The chain's CDR3 is CASSSDRSFYGYTF. The CDR3 region has the DNA TGTGCCAGCAGCTCGGACAGATCTTTCTATGGCTACACCTTC.

The chain uses TRBV15 and TRBJ2-5; 7 positions match TRBD1. V dropped 1 base and J dropped 1; count of bases not matched to a gene: 0. Germline CDR1 reads LNHNV; CDR2 reads YYDKDF (reference sequence). This CDR3 is 14 amino acids long. The CDR3 bases are TGTGCCACCAGCAGAGGACAGGGCCAAGAGACCCAGTACTTC. Its translation: CATSRGQGQETQYF. The entire variable domain, with the rest obtained from reference TRBV15 and TRBJ2-5, is as follows: DAMVIQNPRYQVTQFGKPVTLSCSQTLNHNVMYWYQQKSSQAPKLLFHYYDKDFNNEADTPDNFQSRRPNTSFCFLDIRSPGLGDTAMYLCATSRGQGQETQYFGPGTRLLVL.

This chain uses TRBV5-1 with TRBJ1-6; TRBD1 might be the D (6 bases). Germline V gives CDR1 SGHRS, CDR2 YFSETQ. This CDR3 is 15 amino acids long. V was shortened by 0 bases and J by 7 bases, with 11 bases between the two germline ends. The CDR3 is CASSLAARGNSPLHF. For the CDR3, the DNA is TGCGCCAGCAGCTTGGCGGCCAGGGGCAATTCACCCCTCCACTTT.

CDR3 DNA sequence: TGTGCCAGCAGTTACGGGGGGACGGATGCGGGAAGTAGCTACACCTTC. Protein: CASSYGGTDAGSSYTF. V gene TRBV6-5 combines with J gene TRBJ1-2; maybe TRBD1 (5 bases). This CDR3 is 16 amino acids long. Germline V CDR1 and CDR2: MNHEY, SVGAGI. V was trimmed by 2 bases and J by 9 bases, leaving 22 bases between them.

The rearrangement uses TRBV7-9 and TRBJ1-1; D perhaps matches TRBD1 (5 bases). Trimming removed 6 bases at V and 0 bases at J, with 11 bases between. The germline V gene has CDR1 SEHNR and CDR2 FQNEAQ (reference sequence). CDR3 length: 14 amino acids. CDR3 loop: CASRMGLLNTEAFF. The CDR3 region has the DNA TGTGCCAGCAGGATGGGACTGTTGAACACTGAAGCTTTCTTT.

The chain has TRBV29-1 and TRBJ1-5; D gene uncertain. Germline loops: CDR1 SQVTM, CDR2 ANQGSEA. Deletions cut 1 base from V and 6 bases from J, with 10 bases between. The CDR3 length is 13 residues. The CDR3: CSVEAGAGQPQHF. The CDR3 nucleotides are TGCAGCGTTGAAGCGGGCGCGGGTCAGCCCCAGCATTTT. Combining the CDR3 with reference TRBV29-1 and TRBJ1-5 gives the whole variable domain SAVISQKPSRDICQRGTSLTIQCQVDSQVTMMFWYRQQPGQSLTLIATANQGSEATYESGFVIDKFPISRPNLTFSTLTVSNMSPEDSSIYLCSVEAGAGQPQHFGDGTRLSIL.

This clone has ten or more counts. The chain carries TRBV2 and TRBJ1-2, with 7 bases lining up with TRBD1. CDR1 and CDR2 from the germline V gene are SNHLY and FYNNEI. The V segment lost 9 bases and the J segment 0 bases; nucleotides outside the gene matches: 4. The CDR3 covers 13 residues. CDR3: CARLTGPNYGYTF. Here the CDR3 DNA reads TGTGCCAGACTGACAGGGCCTAACTATGGCTACACCTTC.

This sequence joins TRBV19 and TRBJ2-1; possibly TRBD2 for D (5 bases). This CDR3 is built from 18 residues. CDR1 LNHDA and CDR2 SQIVND come from the germline V gene (reference sequence). V lost 1 base to trimming and J lost 3 bases, with 19 bases between them. Here the CDR3 reads CASSIGFYAEAGYNEQFF. DNA of the CDR3: TGTGCCAGTAGTATAGGGTTTTATGCGGAGGCGGGCTACAATGAGCAGTTCTTC.

The chain carries TRBV7-9 and TRBJ2-3; 7 bases agree with TRBD2. This CDR3 has 15 amino acids. V dropped 2 bases and J dropped 0; count of bases not matched to a gene: 2. Per the germline V gene, CDR1 is SEHNR and CDR2 is FQNEAQ (reference sequence). The CDR3: CASSLTSVSTDTQYF. In nucleotides, the CDR3 is TGTGCCAGCAGCTTAACTAGCGTCAGCACAGATACGCAGTATTTT.

This clone was counted a few times. The rearrangement links TRBV10-3 to TRBJ1-2; the match to TRBD1 covers 8 bases. Germline assignment: CDR1 ENHRY and CDR2 SYGVKD. V trimming: 0 bases; J trimming: 1 base; junction bases outside the gene matches: 13. CDR3 length: 19 residues. As DNA, the CDR3 is TGTGCCATCAGTGAGTCCTCCAAACTCAGGGGGCTTTTTAACTATGGCTACACCTTC. Its translation: CAISESSKLRGLFNYGYTF.

V and J are TRBV18 and TRBJ2-3, with 7 bases identical to TRBD2. Germline lookup yields CDR1 KGHSH and CDR2 LQKENI. V shed 2 bases and J 0 bases; nucleotides not matched to a gene: 8. The CDR3 is 17 amino acids. CDR3 sequence (DNA): TGTGCCAGCTCACCATCCCTAGCGGCAGCTAGCACAGATACGCAGTATTTT. This encodes CASSPSLAAASTDTQYF.

V gene TRBV19 combines with J gene TRBJ2-7, with D possibly being TRBD2 (6 bases). V lost 3 bases to trimming and J lost 3 bases, with 24 bases between them. Germline V gene data show CDR1 as LNHDA and CDR2 as SQIVND (reference sequence). CDR3 length: 18 amino acids. The CDR3 spells CASSIQPSFGGRYYEQYF. CDR3 DNA: TGTGCCAGTAGTATCCAACCCTCTTTCGGGGGACGGTACTACGAGCAGTACTTC. Using reference TRBV19 and TRBJ2-7 for the parts outside the CDR3, the full variable domain is DGGITQSPKYLFRKEGQNVTLSCEQNLNHDAMYWYRQDPGQGLRLIYYSQIVNDFQKGDIAEGYSVSREKKESFPLTVTSAQKNPTAFYLCASSIQPSFGGRYYEQYFGPGTRLTVT.

The genes are TRBV5-1 and TRBJ2-1; tentative D call: TRBD1 (7 bases). Trimming cost V 4 bases and J 4 bases, with 15 bases left between them. The CDR3 runs 15 residues. Germline V gene lookup returns CDR1 SGHRS and CDR2 YFSETQ. As DNA, the CDR3 is TGCGCCAGCAGCCCCAGGGGGGCTAGTTACAATGAGCAGTTCTTC. As protein: CASSPRGASYNEQFF.

The genes are TRBV6-6 and TRBJ1-3; 7 nucleotides agree with TRBD1. Trimming took 5 bases from V and 6 from J; bases not matched to a gene: 19. The germline V gene has CDR1 MNHNY and CDR2 SVGAGI (reference sequence). The CDR3 is 18 amino acids. CDR3 nucleotides: TGTGCCAGCAGTCAACGGGGGACAGATTACGACCGCCTAAACACCATATATTTT. This encodes CASSQRGTDYDRLNTIYF.

The chain carries TRBV19 and TRBJ2-7; 9 positions agree with TRBD1. This CDR3 is built from 13 residues. Trimming took 6 bases from V and 3 from J; bases not matched to a gene: 3. CDR1 LNHDA and CDR2 SQIVND come from the germline V gene (reference sequence). The CDR3 DNA follows: TGTGCCAGTAGCTCGGGACAGGGCTACGAGCAGTACTTC. Its translation is CASSSGQGYEQYF.

This clone was counted only a few times. The chain is built from TRBV11-2 and TRBJ1-3; D gene ambiguous. Germline V lookup: CDR1 SGHAT, CDR2 FQNNGV. Trimming took off 5 bases at V and 4 bases at J, with 6 bases between the two ends. The CDR3 is made up of 12 amino acids. The CDR3 bases are TGTGCCAGCAGCCCCGGGGGAAACACCATATATTTT. Amino acid sequence: CASSPGGNTIYF.

In nucleotides, the CDR3 is TGTGCCAGCAGAACCGGGACAGGGGCAACTGAAGCTTTCTTT. Its translation: CASRTGTGATEAFF. The chain employs TRBV7-2 and TRBJ1-1; the match to TRBD1 covers 10 bases. Germline V gene lookup returns CDR1 SGHTA and CDR2 FQGNSA. The junction had 6 bases not matched to a gene; V was cut back by 6 bases and J by 5 bases. The CDR3 is 14 amino acids.

The chain couples TRBV28 to TRBJ2-5; 8 nucleotides agree with TRBD1. The V and J ends lost 3 bases and 9 bases, in that order; junction bases with no gene match: 9. The CDR3 runs 14 residues. The germline CDR1 and CDR2 sequences are MDHEN and SYDVKM. Here the CDR3 reads CASSFSGTGLSQYF. In nucleotides, the CDR3 is TGTGCCAGCAGTTTTTCGGGGACAGGTTTGTCCCAGTACTTC.

The V call is TRBV19, the J call TRBJ2-3; 7 bases align to TRBD1. There are 16 residues in the CDR3. With 4 bases clipped from V and 1 base from J, the junction kept 8 bases outside the gene matches. CDR1 is LNHDA and CDR2 is SQIVND in the germline V gene (reference sequence). CDR3 amino acids: CASSRIQGVGTDTQYF. The DNA of the CDR3 is TGTGCCAGTAGTAGGATTCAGGGGGTAGGCACAGATACGCAGTATTTT.

The chain employs TRBV4-2 and TRBJ2-6; maybe TRBD1 (6 bases). V was clipped by 0 bases and J by 0 bases, with 12 bases between them. Germline CDR1 reads LGHNA; CDR2 reads YNFKEQ. This CDR3 contains 18 residues. The CDR3 loop is CASSQDPQGLSGANVLTF. CDR3 in DNA: TGTGCCAGCAGCCAAGACCCGCAGGGGCTCTCTGGGGCCAACGTCCTGACTTTC.

The V and J genes are TRBV4-3 and TRBJ2-2; the D is unclear. This CDR3 is built from 16 residues. The germline V gene has CDR1 LGHNA and CDR2 YSLEER. Trimming took 0 bases from V and 1 from J, leaving 9 bases between them. The CDR3 reads CASSQDPPGNTGELFF. The CDR3 DNA follows: TGCGCCAGCAGCCAAGATCCCCCAGGGAACACCGGGGAGCTGTTTTTT.

The chain couples TRBV11-1 to TRBJ2-2, with D tentatively TRBD1 (6 bases). Germline V gene data show CDR1 as SGHAT and CDR2 as FQDESV (reference sequence). Trimming left V 7 bases short and J 6 bases short, with 18 bases between. CDR3 length: 15 residues. The CDR3 is CASTLGQGMAGELFF. The DNA for the CDR3 is TGTGCCAGCACCCTGGGACAAGGCATGGCCGGGGAGCTGTTTTTT.